Presented here are 25 T cell receptor beta chains from one specimen sequenced in a study of OX40 agonist ivuxolimab in advanced cancers. TCRdb's copy holds only in-frame clones and misses some; the assay was immunoSEQ multiplex PCR. The table records 13,000 or so clones, about three quarters of them present only once. This material consisted of CD4+ or CD8+ T cells sorted from blood, taken in a trial of the OX40 agonist ivuxolimab. Receptors originate from an adult with an advanced solid tumor such as melanoma, head and neck, liver or kidney cancer.

This clone was counted only a few times. V usage is TRBV7-8 and J usage is TRBJ1-1; TRBD1 might be the D (5 bases). The CDR3 covers 14 residues. The germline CDR1 and CDR2 sequences are SGHVS and FQNEAQ. Trimming took off 3 bases at V and 2 bases at J, with 10 bases between the two ends. CDR3 bases: TGTGCCAGCAGCTTGCCGGGGGGAAACACTGAAGCTTTCTTT. Residues: CASSLPGGNTEAFF.

Notes on this clone: The identical CDR3 is also encoded by other nucleotide sequences in the sample. The chain employs TRBV6-4 and TRBJ2-1; D may be TRBD2 (5 bases). Trimming took 5 bases from V and 0 from J, leaving 8 bases between them. Germline V gene sequence: CDR1 MRHNA, CDR2 SNTAGT. CDR3 length: 14 residues. The CDR3 region is CASSPRDSYNEQFF. The CDR3 nucleotides are TGTGCCAGCAGTCCCCGGGACTCCTACAATGAGCAGTTCTTC.

The chain couples TRBV9 to TRBJ1-2; 7 bases align to TRBD1. Germline V gene lookup returns CDR1 SGDLS and CDR2 YYNGEE. This CDR3 spans 19 amino acids. Trimming cost V 4 bases and J 4 bases; bases outside gene matches: 22. The CDR3 DNA reads as TGTGCCAGCAGCTCCAGTTGGGACCCTGGGACAGCCCTGGGCTATGGCTACACCTTC. This translates into CASSSSWDPGTALGYGYTF.

For the CDR3, the DNA is TGTGCCTGGACCACGGACAGAGAGAATGAAAAACTGTTTTTT. Translation gives CAWTTDRENEKLFF. The chain links TRBV30 to TRBJ1-4, with a weak D call TRBD1 (6 bases). This CDR3 region has 14 residues. V was trimmed by 4 bases and J by 5 bases, leaving 14 bases between them. Germline CDR1 reads GTSNPN; CDR2 reads SVGIG (reference sequence). Full variable domain (outside the CDR3, taken from reference TRBV30 and TRBJ1-4): SQTIHQWPATLVQPVGSPLSLECTVEGTSNPNLYWYRQAAGRGLQLLFYSVGIGQISSEVPQNLSASRPQDRQFILSSKKLLLSDSGFYLCAWTTDRENEKLFFGSGTQLSVL.

This chain links TRBV9 with TRBJ2-4, with D possibly matching TRBD2 (6 bases). The CDR3 loop spans 15 amino acids. The V gene lost 3 bases and the J gene lost 6 bases, with 16 bases spanning the gap. Germline CDR1 is SGDLS and CDR2 is YYNGEE. CDR3 coding DNA: TGTGCCAGCAGCGCGACTAGTATCGGGGTAAACATTCAGTACTTC. Its protein is CASSATSIGVNIQYF. Drawing the rest from reference TRBV9 and TRBJ2-4, the complete variable domain is DSGVTQTPKHLITATGQRVTLRCSPRSGDLSVYWYQQSLDQGLQFLIQYYNGEERAKGNILERFSAQQFPDLHSELNLSSLELGDSALYFCASSATSIGVNIQYFGAGTRLSVL.

A few counts support this clone. The rearrangement joins TRBV9 to TRBJ2-1; 7 positions agree with TRBD2. After removal of 3 bases from V and 1 base from J, the junction contained 4 bases not matched to a gene. The CDR3 length is 15 residues. Germline assignment: CDR1 SGDLS and CDR2 YYNGEE. This chain's CDR3 is CASSAHSGSYNEQFF. DNA of the CDR3: TGTGCCAGCAGCGCCCATAGCGGGTCCTACAATGAGCAGTTCTTC.

V is TRBV14 and J is TRBJ2-3; TRBD2 matches at 9 bases. V lost 2 bases, J lost 4 bases, and 10 bases stayed unmatched. The CDR3 extends over 17 amino acids. Germline CDR1 SGHDN, CDR2 FVKESK. The CDR3 DNA sequence: TGTGCCAGCAGCCAAACGCGTAGCGGGGGATTCGCAGATACGCAGTATTTT. This encodes CASSQTRSGGFADTQYF.

The chain has TRBV9 and TRBJ2-2, with D maybe TRBD2 (6 bases). Germline lookup yields CDR1 SGDLS and CDR2 YYNGEE. The CDR3 is 17 residues long. The V end lost 1 base, the J end lost 5 bases, and 18 bases lay between the germline ends. The CDR3 here is CASSVRVQRASTGELFF. As DNA, the CDR3 is TGTGCCAGCAGCGTAAGGGTCCAGCGGGCATCGACCGGGGAGCTGTTTTTT. The full variable domain, rest sourced from reference TRBV9 and TRBJ2-2, is DSGVTQTPKHLITATGQRVTLRCSPRSGDLSVYWYQQSLDQGLQFLIQYYNGEERAKGNILERFSAQQFPDLHSELNLSSLELGDSALYFCASSVRVQRASTGELFFGEGSRLTVL.

This chain joins TRBV6-6 and TRBJ1-3, with a tentative D call TRBD1 (6 bases). The CDR3 has 13 residues. Germline CDR1 and CDR2: MNHNY and SVGAGI (reference sequence). V shed 5 bases and J shed 9 bases, with 14 bases lying between them. The CDR3 sequence is CASSTTGFVTIYF. CDR3 nucleotides: TGTGCCAGCAGTACAACAGGGTTTGTCACCATATATTTT.

The chain joins TRBV6-1 to TRBJ1-2, with a possible D match to TRBD1 (5 bases). The CDR3 covers 13 residues. The germline gives CDR1 MNHNS, CDR2 SASEGT. V was pared by 6 bases and J by 2 bases, with 10 bases between. In nucleotides, the CDR3 is TGTGCCAGCAGCCACCAGGGCAACTATGGCTACACCTTC. The encoded protein is CASSHQGNYGYTF.

This clone was detected a few times. One end of the junction does not line up with germline, which may come from a read error. This chain joins TRBV27 and TRBJ2-2; 12 positions agree with TRBD2. The CDR3 contains 19 residues. The germline gives CDR1 MNHEY, CDR2 SMNVEV (reference sequence). The CDR3 here is CASSIVRTSGTSKHRGAVF. The CDR3 DNA sequence: TGTGCCAGCAGTATAGTAAGGACTAGCGGGACCTCTAAACACCGGGGAGCTGTTTTT.

This clone was recorded once. V usage is TRBV7-9 and J usage is TRBJ2-2; D not resolved. Looked up from germline, CDR1 is SEHNR and CDR2 is FQNEAQ (reference sequence). The CDR3 spans 14 residues. V lost 4 bases, J lost 1 base, and 7 bases lay in between. CDR3 sequence: CASSSELNTGELFF. The CDR3 bases are TGTGCCAGCAGCTCGGAGCTGAACACCGGGGAGCTGTTTTTT.

This sequence joins TRBV19 and TRBJ2-1, with 9 bases lining up with TRBD2. Per the germline V gene, CDR1 is LNHDA and CDR2 is SQIVND (reference sequence). CDR3 length: 13 amino acids. Germline trimming cut 8 bases from V and 6 bases from J; bases unmatched to any gene: 5. The CDR3 here is CASGTSLVNEQFF. CDR3 bases: TGTGCCAGTGGGACTAGCTTGGTCAATGAGCAGTTCTTC. The full variable domain, in which reference TRBV19 and TRBJ2-1 provide the parts outside the CDR3, is DGGITQSPKYLFRKEGQNVTLSCEQNLNHDAMYWYRQDPGQGLRLIYYSQIVNDFQKGDIAEGYSVSREKKESFPLTVTSAQKNPTAFYLCASGTSLVNEQFFGPGTRLTVL.

The chain joins TRBV7-9 to TRBJ2-1, with a possible D match to TRBD2 (5 bases). CDR3 length equals 15 residues. Germline V lookup: CDR1 SEHNR, CDR2 FQNEAQ (reference sequence). Trimming shortened V by 4 bases and J by 4 bases, and 14 bases separated the two germline ends. The chain's CDR3 is CASSSRLATYNEQFF. CDR3 nucleotide sequence: TGTGCCAGCAGCTCCCGGCTAGCAACGTACAATGAGCAGTTCTTC.

This clone has only one observation. The V and J genes are TRBV7-9 and TRBJ2-1, with D unresolved. V lost 2 bases, J lost 7 bases, and 15 bases lay in between. The germline CDR1 and CDR2 sequences are SEHNR and FQNEAQ (reference sequence). The CDR3 totals 15 residues. The CDR3 spells CASSLPVGQENEQFF. The CDR3 DNA follows: TGTGCCAGCAGCTTACCGGTCGGGCAGGAGAATGAGCAGTTCTTC.

This clone was detected once. The chain employs TRBV19 and TRBJ2-7; 9 bases map to TRBD1. CDR1 and CDR2 from the germline V gene are LNHDA and SQIVND (reference sequence). Trimming removed 6 bases from V and 2 bases from J; junction bases left unmatched: 2. The CDR3 is made up of 13 amino acids. The CDR3 sequence: CASRGQGTYEQYF. Written as DNA, the CDR3 is TGTGCCAGTAGGGGACAGGGCACCTACGAGCAGTACTTC.

This chain joins TRBV27 and TRBJ1-4; D is unclear. Germline values: CDR1 MNHEY, CDR2 SMNVEV (reference sequence). Trimming removed 3 bases at V and 5 bases at J, with 7 bases between. There are 13 residues in the CDR3. In DNA form, the CDR3 reads TGTGCCAGCAGTTTCATCCCGAATGAAAAACTGTTTTTT. It is translated as CASSFIPNEKLFF.

The chain employs TRBV9 and TRBJ1-1; TRBD1 agrees at 8 bases. CDR3 length: 17 amino acids. V was clipped by 0 bases and J by 3 bases; unmatched bases: 10. Germline V gives CDR1 SGDLS, CDR2 YYNGEE. This chain's CDR3 is CASSVGTGGGLDTEAFF. CDR3 bases: TGTGCCAGCAGCGTAGGTACAGGGGGGGGTTTGGACACTGAAGCTTTCTTT. Complete variable domain (other parts from reference TRBV9 and TRBJ1-1): DSGVTQTPKHLITATGQRVTLRCSPRSGDLSVYWYQQSLDQGLQFLIQYYNGEERAKGNILERFSAQQFPDLHSELNLSSLELGDSALYFCASSVGTGGGLDTEAFFGQGTRLTVV.

This clone has only a few counts. Written as DNA, the CDR3 is TGCGCCAGCAGTCAATCGAGGAACAGGACCTCCTACGAGCAGTACTTC. It translates to CASSQSRNRTSYEQYF. V usage is TRBV23-1 and J usage is TRBJ2-7, with D perhaps matching TRBD1 (5 bases). TRBV23-1 is known as an ORF, though its function is uncertain. CDR3 length: 16 amino acids. Trimming removed 0 bases from V and 0 bases from J, with 12 bases in between.

J is TRBJ2-7 and V is TRBV28; D uncertain. Germline CDR1 MDHEN, CDR2 SYDVKM. Trimming removed 5 bases from V and 4 bases from J, with 6 bases in between. The CDR3 is 11 residues long. For the CDR3, the DNA is TGTGCCAGCAGTAGGGAATACGAGCAGTACTTC. Its protein is CASSREYEQYF.

V gene TRBV7-3 combines with J gene TRBJ2-5; perhaps TRBD2 as D (7 bases). Trimming cost V 5 bases and J 3 bases, with 13 bases left between them. Germline V gene lookup returns CDR1 SGHTA and CDR2 FQGTGA. The CDR3 extends over 14 amino acids. This chain's CDR3 is CASSEKGGKETQYF. The CDR3, as DNA: TGTGCCAGCAGCGAGAAGGGGGGGAAAGAGACCCAGTACTTC.

V and J are TRBV5-5 and TRBJ2-7; TRBD2 matches 12 bases. CDR3 length: 16 residues. The V and J ends lost 0 bases and 7 bases, in that order; junction bases with no gene match: 8. Germline loops: CDR1 SGHKS, CDR2 YYEKEE (reference sequence). CDR3 in amino acids: CASSLGLAGGPGEQYF. CDR3 nucleotide sequence: TGTGCCAGCAGCTTGGGCCTAGCGGGAGGGCCGGGGGAGCAGTACTTC.

The chain recombines TRBV14 with TRBJ2-5; D is unclear. V lost 4 bases and J 2 bases, leaving 14 bases between the germline ends. This CDR3 region has 15 residues. CDR1 and CDR2 (germline): SGHDN, FVKESK. CDR3 amino acids: CASSPYPGTQETQYF. The CDR3 region has the DNA TGTGCCAGCAGCCCCTATCCCGGAACACAAGAGACCCAGTACTTC.

This clone was seen only once. The rearrangement links TRBV6-5 to TRBJ2-5; 10 positions match TRBD2. V lost 2 bases, J lost 5 bases, and 5 bases stayed unmatched. The CDR3 runs 15 residues. Germline assignment: CDR1 MNHEY and CDR2 SVGAGI. The CDR3 loop is CASSYTSGTPETQYF. In DNA, the CDR3 is TGTGCCAGCAGTTACACTAGCGGGACGCCTGAGACCCAGTACTTC.

In regard to this clone: Other DNA sequences from this sample encode an identical CDR3 as well. This chain joins TRBV6-5 and TRBJ2-2; a possible D gene is TRBD1 (5 bases). The germline V gene has CDR1 MNHEY and CDR2 SVGAGI. The CDR3 covers 14 residues. The V gene lost 5 bases and the J gene lost 1 base, with 8 bases spanning the gap. The CDR3 nucleotides read TGTGCCAGCAGTCGTGGACAGAACACCGGGGAGCTGTTTTTT. It is translated as CASSRGQNTGELFF.